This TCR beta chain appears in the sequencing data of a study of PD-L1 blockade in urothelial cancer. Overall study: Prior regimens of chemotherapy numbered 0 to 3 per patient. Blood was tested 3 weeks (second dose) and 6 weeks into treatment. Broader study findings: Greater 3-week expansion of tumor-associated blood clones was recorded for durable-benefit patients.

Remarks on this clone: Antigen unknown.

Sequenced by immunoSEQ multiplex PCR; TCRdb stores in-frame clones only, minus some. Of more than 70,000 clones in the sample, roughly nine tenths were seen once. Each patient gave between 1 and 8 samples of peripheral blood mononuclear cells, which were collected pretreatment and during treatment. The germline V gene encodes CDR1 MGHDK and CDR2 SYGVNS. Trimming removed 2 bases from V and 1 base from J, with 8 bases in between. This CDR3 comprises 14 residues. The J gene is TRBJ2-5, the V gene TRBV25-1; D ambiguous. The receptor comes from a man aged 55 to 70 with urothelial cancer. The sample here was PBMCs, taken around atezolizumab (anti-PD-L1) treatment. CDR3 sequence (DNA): TGTGCCAGCAGTGAACCAGGAACCCAAGAGACCCAGTACTTC. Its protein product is CASSEPGTQETQYF.